This TCR beta chain was sequenced for a study of T cells after yellow fever vaccination. Findings of the study overall: Peak timing came faster in the weaker secondary response, day 5 versus 15.

TCRdb reprocessed the 5' RACE reads via MiXCR and lists one record per CDR3 protein. The table shows about 340,000 distinct CDR3 sequences, with around 13% occurring only once. This clonotype was seen more than once but under ten times. Its antigen is still unknown. This sample comprised CD4+ T cells sorted from PBMCs, obtained 15 days after the yellow fever booster vaccination. The clonotype originates from a man in his late teens or twenties who received the YFV17D yellow fever vaccine.

CDR3 coding DNA: TGTGCCAGCAGTGAAGCACGGTCAAAAATGGAGACCCAGTACTTC. This codes for CASSEARSKMETQYF. J is TRBJ2-5 and V is TRBV2; no clear D gene. Germline loops: CDR1 SNHLY, CDR2 FYNNEI. V dropped 0 bases and J dropped 5 bases, with 13 bases sitting between them. The CDR3 sequence is 15 residues long.